The 9 T cell receptor beta chains presented below share a single source sample, sequenced in a study of technical replicates of blood from several donors (TCRdb year 2017). Libraries were made using the immunoSEQ multiplex PCR assay. As stored in TCRdb, this immuneACCESS dataset retains in-frame rearrangements with V and J assigned. A fraction of the clones does not appear; measured against another copy, unresolved V genes explain less than half of the discrepancy, and the remainder lacks a known reason. This sample comprises approximately 81,000 clones, about 81% of them detected only once. Approximately 3.5% of the sample comes from the top ten. The sequenced material came from PBMCs. The receptors derive from a human donor in good health. Some clones in this sample may be carry-over from other donors' samples.

This clone was found a few times. This chain connects TRBV6-1 to TRBJ2-3, with TRBD2 as a possible D gene (5 bases). This CDR3 is 14 amino acids long. The germline V gene has CDR1 MNHNS and CDR2 SASEGT. The V and J ends lost 8 bases and 0 bases respectively, with 12 bases between them. As DNA, the CDR3 is TGTGCCAGCCGCCGGGAATTTAGCACAGATACGCAGTATTTT. Translation: CASRREFSTDTQYF.

The V gene is TRBV28, the J gene TRBJ2-1; 9 nucleotides align to TRBD2. Per the germline V gene, CDR1 is MDHEN and CDR2 is SYDVKM. The CDR3 sequence is 20 residues long. Trimming at V came to 3 bases and at J to 0 bases, leaving 15 bases not matched to a gene. CDR3 protein: CASSFGLSGSGPRSYNEQFF. For the CDR3, the DNA is TGTGCCAGCAGTTTCGGGCTTAGCGGGAGTGGTCCCCGCTCCTACAATGAGCAGTTCTTC.

In its sample, this clone was seen once. The chain employs TRBV19 and TRBJ1-5; D gene unclear. The CDR3 length is 16 residues. V was shortened by 2 bases and J by 7 bases, with 18 bases between the two germline ends. Germline CDR1 LNHDA, CDR2 SQIVND (reference sequence). In DNA, the CDR3 is TGTGCCAGTAGTATAATAGCGGCGATTAGAAAGCAGCCCCAGCATTTT. It codes for CASSIIAAIRKQPQHF. Supplemented by reference TRBV19 and TRBJ1-5, the full variable domain reads DGGITQSPKYLFRKEGQNVTLSCEQNLNHDAMYWYRQDPGQGLRLIYYSQIVNDFQKGDIAEGYSVSREKKESFPLTVTSAQKNPTAFYLCASSIIAAIRKQPQHFGDGTRLSIL.

This sequence joins TRBV19 and TRBJ2-5; 9 nucleotides line up with TRBD1. The CDR3 covers 15 residues. CDR1 LNHDA and CDR2 SQIVND come from the germline V gene (reference sequence). The V and J ends lost 5 bases and 8 bases, in that order; junction bases with no gene match: 12. CDR3 nucleotide sequence: TGTGCCAGTAGTGATTCCGGGACAGGGCTATTAACCCAGTACTTC. Its protein product is CASSDSGTGLLTQYF.

By share of the sample, this clone is large (0.1 to 1%). The chain is built from TRBV7-9 and TRBJ2-1; 9 bases are shared with TRBD2. Germline CDR1 and CDR2: SEHNR and FQNEAQ (reference sequence). V dropped 4 bases and J dropped 0; count of bases not matched to a gene: 13. The CDR3 totals 19 residues. The DNA of the CDR3 is TGTGCCAGCAGCTACCGGAAAACTAGCGGGCGTAGCTCCTACAATGAGCAGTTCTTC. This translates into CASSYRKTSGRSSYNEQFF.

This clone was counted once. The chain has TRBV7-3 and TRBJ1-1, with D hard to call. This CDR3 spans 15 amino acids. V lost 2 bases and J 2 bases, leaving 12 bases between the germline ends. Germline CDR1 and CDR2: SGHTA and FQGTGA. This chain's CDR3 is CASSLRSGSNTEAFF. CDR3 in DNA: TGTGCCAGCAGCTTACGGTCCGGGTCTAACACTGAAGCTTTCTTT.

This clone was seen just once. The chain couples TRBV18 to TRBJ1-4; 7 nucleotides line up with TRBD1. J gave up 2 bases and V 3 bases, and 6 bases lay outside the gene matches. The germline gives CDR1 KGHSH, CDR2 LQKENI. CDR3 size: 16 residues. The CDR3 DNA reads TGTGCCAGCTCACCGACAGGGTTGGGCACTAATGAAAAACTGTTTTTT. This sequence encodes CASSPTGLGTNEKLFF. The full variable domain, in which reference TRBV18 and TRBJ1-4 provide the parts outside the CDR3, is NAGVMQNPRHLVRRRGQEARLRCSPMKGHSHVYWYRQLPEEGLKFMVYLQKENIIDESGMPKERFSAEFPKEGPSILRIQQVVRGDSAAYFCASSPTGLGTNEKLFFGSGTQLSVL.

This clone showed up just a few times. The chain carries TRBV6-4 and TRBJ1-5; weak D call: TRBD1 (6 bases). Trimming left V 5 bases short and J 7 bases short, with 12 bases between. The germline CDR1 and CDR2 sequences are MRHNA and SNTAGT. This CDR3 is 13 amino acids long. The CDR3 protein is CASSRSGGQPQHF. Here the CDR3 DNA reads TGTGCCAGCAGTCGGTCGGGGGGCCAGCCCCAGCATTTT.

The J gene is TRBJ1-2, the V gene TRBV6-5; tentative D call: TRBD1 (6 bases). Trimming took off 6 bases at V and 7 bases at J, with 18 bases between the two ends. The CDR3 extends over 14 amino acids. Germline V gene data show CDR1 as MNHEY and CDR2 as SVGAGI. The CDR3 coding sequence is TGTGCCAGCAGCCCAAACCCCGGGACAACTGGCTACACCTTC. As protein: CASSPNPGTTGYTF.